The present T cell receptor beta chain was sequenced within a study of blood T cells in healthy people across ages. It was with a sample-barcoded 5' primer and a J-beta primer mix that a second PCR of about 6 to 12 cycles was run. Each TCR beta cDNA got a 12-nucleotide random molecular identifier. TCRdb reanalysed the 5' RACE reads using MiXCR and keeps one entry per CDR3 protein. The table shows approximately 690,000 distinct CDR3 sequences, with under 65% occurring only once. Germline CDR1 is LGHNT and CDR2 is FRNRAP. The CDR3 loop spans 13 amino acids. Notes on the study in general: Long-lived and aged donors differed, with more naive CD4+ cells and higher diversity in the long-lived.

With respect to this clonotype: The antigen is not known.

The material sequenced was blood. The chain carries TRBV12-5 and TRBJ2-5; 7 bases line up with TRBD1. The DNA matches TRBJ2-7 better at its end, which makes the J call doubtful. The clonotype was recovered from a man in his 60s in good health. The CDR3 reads CASGPRTGDEQYF. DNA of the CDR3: TGTGCTAGTGGTCCCCGGACAGGAGACGAGCAGTACTTC.